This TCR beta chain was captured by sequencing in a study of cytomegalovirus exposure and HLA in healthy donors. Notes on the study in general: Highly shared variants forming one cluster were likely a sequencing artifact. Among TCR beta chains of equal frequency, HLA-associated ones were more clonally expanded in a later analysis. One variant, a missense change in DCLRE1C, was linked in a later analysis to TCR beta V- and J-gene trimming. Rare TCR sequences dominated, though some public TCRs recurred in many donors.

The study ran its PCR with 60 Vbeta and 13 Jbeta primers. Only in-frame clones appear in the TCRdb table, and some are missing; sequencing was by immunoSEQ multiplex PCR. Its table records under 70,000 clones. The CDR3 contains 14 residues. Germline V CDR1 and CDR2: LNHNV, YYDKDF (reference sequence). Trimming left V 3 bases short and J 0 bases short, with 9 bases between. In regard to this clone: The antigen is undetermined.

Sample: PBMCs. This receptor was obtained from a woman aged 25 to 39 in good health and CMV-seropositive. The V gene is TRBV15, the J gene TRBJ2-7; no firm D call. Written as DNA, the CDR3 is TGTGCCACCAGCAGGGGCCTTAGCTCCTACGAGCAGTACTTC. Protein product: CATSRGLSSYEQYF.